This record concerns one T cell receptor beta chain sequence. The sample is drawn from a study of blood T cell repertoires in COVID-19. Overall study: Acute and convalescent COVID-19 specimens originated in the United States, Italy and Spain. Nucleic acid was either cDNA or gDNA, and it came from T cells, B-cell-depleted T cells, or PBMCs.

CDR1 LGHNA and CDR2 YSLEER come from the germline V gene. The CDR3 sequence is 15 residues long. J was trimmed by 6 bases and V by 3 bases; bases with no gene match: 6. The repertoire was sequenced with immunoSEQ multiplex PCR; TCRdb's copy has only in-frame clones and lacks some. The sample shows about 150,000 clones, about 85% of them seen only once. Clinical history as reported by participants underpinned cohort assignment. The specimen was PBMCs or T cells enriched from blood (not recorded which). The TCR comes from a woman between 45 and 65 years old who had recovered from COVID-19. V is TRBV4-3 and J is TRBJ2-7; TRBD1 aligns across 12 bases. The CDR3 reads CASSQPGQGASEQYF. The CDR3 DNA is TGCGCCAGCAGCCAGCCGGGACAGGGGGCGTCCGAGCAGTACTTC.